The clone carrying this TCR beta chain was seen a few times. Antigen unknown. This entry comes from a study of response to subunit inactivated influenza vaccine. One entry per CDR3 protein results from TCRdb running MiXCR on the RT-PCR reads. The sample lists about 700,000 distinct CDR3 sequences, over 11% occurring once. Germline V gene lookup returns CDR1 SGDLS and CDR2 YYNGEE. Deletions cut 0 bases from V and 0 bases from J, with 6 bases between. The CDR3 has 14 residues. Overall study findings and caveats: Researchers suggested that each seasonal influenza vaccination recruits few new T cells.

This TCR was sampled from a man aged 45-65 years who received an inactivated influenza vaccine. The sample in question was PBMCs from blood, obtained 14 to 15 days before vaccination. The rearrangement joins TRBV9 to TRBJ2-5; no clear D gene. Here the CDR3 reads CASSVAPNQETQYF. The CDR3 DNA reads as TGTGCCAGCAGCGTAGCTCCAAACCAAGAGACCCAGTACTTC.